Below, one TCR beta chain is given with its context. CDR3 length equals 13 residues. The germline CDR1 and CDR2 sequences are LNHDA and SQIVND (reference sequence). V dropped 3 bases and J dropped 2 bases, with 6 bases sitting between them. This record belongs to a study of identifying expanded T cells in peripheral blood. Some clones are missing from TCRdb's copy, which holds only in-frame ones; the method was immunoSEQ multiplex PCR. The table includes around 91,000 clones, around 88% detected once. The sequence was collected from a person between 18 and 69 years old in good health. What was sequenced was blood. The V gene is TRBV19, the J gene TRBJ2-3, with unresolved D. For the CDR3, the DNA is TGTGCCAGTAGTATGGCGGTCACAGATACGCAGTATTTT. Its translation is CASSMAVTDTQYF.